This T cell receptor beta chain was identified during a study of T-cell reconstitution after alpha-beta-depleted transplantation in children. This clonotype occurred many times. Its antigen is unknown. Unique molecular identifiers were used to barcode this TCRbeta library. TCRdb reprocessed the PCR reads via MiXCR and lists one record per CDR3 protein. Here the sample spans about 340,000 distinct CDR3 sequences, under 20% being singletons. CDR1 is MDHEN, CDR2 SYDVKM, per germline. The CDR3 is made up of 14 amino acids. V lost 5 bases, J lost 0 bases, and 10 bases lay in between. Study-level results: Day-60 TCRbeta diversity that was high in some patients was derived from surviving recipient T cells and thymic progenitors.

The chain joins TRBV28 to TRBJ2-5, with a tentative D call TRBD1 (5 bases). This specimen consisted of PBMCs, mostly from graft donor cells, obtained 360 days after TCRalphabeta/CD19-depleted stem cell transplant. This TCR came from a male patient between 2 and 10 years old who had a stem cell transplant for acute lymphoblastic leukemia, so the T cells may come from the graft donor. CDR3 nucleotides: TGTGCCAGCAGTCCCAGACAGCACCAAGAGACCCAGTACTTC. This codes for CASSPRQHQETQYF.